This T cell receptor beta chain was recorded in a study of blood T cell repertoires in COVID-19. For the study at large: From T cells, B-cell-depleted T cells, or PBMCs came the material, which was cDNA or gDNA.

J lost 1 base, V lost 0 bases, and 12 bases had no gene match. Looked up from germline, CDR1 is LGHDT and CDR2 is YNNKEL (reference sequence). The CDR3 runs 19 residues. Measured with immunoSEQ multiplex PCR; TCRdb has only the in-frame clones, and not every one. The sample includes around 97,000 clones, approximately 86% of them seen just once. Sequenced material: peripheral blood. The chain recombines TRBV3-1 (or the pseudogene TRBV3-2) with TRBJ2-1; 7 nucleotides align to TRBD2. This clonotype was sampled from a human donor in a cohort sampled during active COVID-19. The CDR3 is CASSQERLAGGDSYNEQFF. The CDR3 DNA reads as TGTGCCAGCAGCCAAGAAAGATTAGCGGGCGGGGATTCCTACAATGAGCAGTTCTTC.